These 24 T cell receptor beta chains originate from one sample sequenced in a study of control samples from healthy donors and cancer patients. The protocol was immunoSEQ multiplex PCR, while the TCRdb copy is restricted to in-frame clones and leaves out a portion. The sample lists over 90,000 clones, under 95% occurring once. Specimen: blood. The source is a woman aged 18 to 35 in good health.

V and J are TRBV2 and TRBJ1-1, with D perhaps matching TRBD1 (6 bases). Germline CDR1 and CDR2: SNHLY and FYNNEI. Trimming took 9 bases from V and 2 from J, leaving 13 bases between them. This CDR3 has 13 residues. CDR3 residues: CARETGGNTEAFF. CDR3 DNA: TGTGCCAGGGAGACAGGAGGCAACACTGAAGCTTTCTTT.

CDR3 sequence (DNA): TGTGCCAGCAGCGAGAACGATGGCGAGCAGTACTTC. The encoded protein is CASSENDGEQYF. V and J are TRBV6-6 and TRBJ2-7, with D unresolved. CDR1 is MNHNY and CDR2 is SVGAGI in the germline V gene (reference sequence). CDR3 size: 12 residues. Trimming took 6 bases from V and 6 from J, leaving 12 bases between them.

The V gene is TRBV6-5, the J gene TRBJ2-7, with a tentative D call TRBD2 (5 bases). Germline V gives CDR1 MNHEY, CDR2 SVGAGI. The CDR3 extends over 12 amino acids. The V and J ends lost 6 bases and 5 bases respectively, with 11 bases between them. The CDR3 coding sequence is TGTGCCAGCAGCCGGGATGCACACGAGCAGTACTTC. It translates to CASSRDAHEQYF.

Concerning this clone: Different DNA sequences within this sample yield the same CDR3. The chain links TRBV24-1 to TRBJ2-5; D ambiguous. V was cut by 4 bases and J by 0 bases, with 8 bases left in between. Germline V lookup: CDR1 KGHDR, CDR2 SFDVKD. CDR3 size: 14 residues. The CDR3 protein is CATSDLGHQETQYF. For the CDR3, the DNA is TGTGCCACCAGTGACCTTGGACACCAAGAGACCCAGTACTTC.

J is TRBJ2-7 and V is TRBV4-2; TRBD2 might be the D (5 bases). The CDR3 totals 15 residues. The germline V and J ends were trimmed by 1 base and 5 bases, with 15 bases remaining between them. Per germline, CDR1 LGHNA and CDR2 YNFKEQ. CDR3 in amino acids: CASSQATDSFNEQYF. CDR3 bases: TGTGCCAGCAGCCAAGCGACGGACTCCTTTAACGAGCAGTACTTC.

The V call is TRBV5-6, the J call TRBJ2-5; D is undetermined. The CDR3 sequence is 11 residues long. Trimming took off 8 bases at V and 3 bases at J, with 8 bases between the two ends. CDR1 is SGHDT and CDR2 is YYEEEE in the germline V gene. For the CDR3, the DNA is TGTGCCAGATCACTTAAAGAGACCCAGTACTTC. Its protein product is CARSLKETQYF. Using reference TRBV5-6 and TRBJ2-5 for the parts outside the CDR3, the full variable domain is DAGVTQSPTHLIKTRGQQVTLRCSPKSGHDTVSWYQQALGQGPQFIFQYYEEEERQRGNFPDRFSGHQFPNYSSELNVNALLLGDSALYLCARSLKETQYFGPGTRLLVL.

The chain joins TRBV7-9 to TRBJ1-1, with D unclear. Germline V gene data show CDR1 as SEHNR and CDR2 as FQNEAQ (reference sequence). CDR3 length equals 15 residues. Between the trimmed V and J ends, which lost 6 bases and 3 bases, there was a span of 17 bases. In DNA, the CDR3 is TGTGCCAGCAGTATAAGTGCGGGGATACACACTGAAGCTTTCTTT. Encoded protein: CASSISAGIHTEAFF.

The chain joins TRBV7-2 to TRBJ2-3; 12 nucleotides agree with TRBD2. The CDR3 length is 17 residues. Germline-derived CDR1 and CDR2 are SGHTA and FQGNSA. Trimming cost V 5 bases and J 4 bases; bases outside gene matches: 10. This chain's CDR3 is CASSPSAASGRADTQYF. The CDR3 DNA reads TGTGCCAGCAGCCCATCCGCGGCTAGCGGGAGGGCAGATACGCAGTATTTT.

This chain joins TRBV27 and TRBJ1-6; possible D gene TRBD1, 6 bases. The CDR3 has 13 amino acids. V dropped 5 bases and J dropped 14 bases, with 16 bases sitting between them. The germline V gene encodes CDR1 MNHEY and CDR2 SMNVEV (reference sequence). In DNA, the CDR3 is TGTGCCAGCAGTCCATGGACAGCTGCTGCCCTCCACTTT. Amino acids: CASSPWTAAALHF.

A few counts support this clone. V and J are TRBV14 and TRBJ1-2; D is ambiguous. The V gene's germline CDR1 is SGHDN and CDR2 FVKESK. V was cut by 0 bases and J by 5 bases, with 7 bases left in between. This CDR3 has 13 residues. The CDR3 coding sequence is TGTGCCAGCAGCCAAGAGGAGATATATGGCTACACCTTC. This translates into CASSQEEIYGYTF.

The chain uses TRBV5-4 and TRBJ2-3; 11 bases map to TRBD2. The CDR3 spans 16 residues. V lost 6 bases, J lost 2 bases, and 8 bases stayed unmatched. The germline V gene encodes CDR1 SGHNT and CDR2 YYREEE (reference sequence). CDR3 nucleotides: TGTGCCAGCACCCGACGACTAGCGGGGATCACAGATACGCAGTATTTT. Protein sequence: CASTRRLAGITDTQYF.

The gene calls are TRBV11-2 and TRBJ2-7, with TRBD1 as a possible D gene (6 bases). Germline CDR1 SGHAT, CDR2 FQNNGV. The CDR3 has 15 residues. The V end was cut by 4 bases, the J end by 2 bases, with 15 bases between. The CDR3 here is CASSSVTGHTYEQYF. The CDR3 region has the DNA TGTGCCAGCAGCTCCGTTACGGGACACACCTACGAGCAGTACTTC.

V and J are TRBV7-8 and TRBJ2-7, with TRBD2 matching 10 bases. The V segment lost 3 bases and the J segment 6 bases; nucleotides outside the gene matches: 2. Looked up from germline, CDR1 is SGHVS and CDR2 is FQNEAQ. The CDR3 spans 13 residues. The CDR3 reads CASSFRTSGEQYF. The DNA for the CDR3 is TGTGCCAGCAGCTTCCGGACTAGCGGCGAGCAGTACTTC.

The chain recombines TRBV5-1 with TRBJ2-3; D is unclear. In germline, CDR1 is SGHRS, CDR2 YFSETQ. The CDR3 length is 14 residues. The ends were cut back, 6 bases at V and 1 base at J, with 12 bases in the middle. The CDR3: CASTPDLRTDTQYF. The CDR3, as DNA: TGCGCCAGCACGCCGGACCTCCGCACAGATACGCAGTATTTT.

The chain joins TRBV4-1 to TRBJ1-4; D is unresolved. V was trimmed by 4 bases and J by 3 bases, leaving 6 bases between them. Germline values: CDR1 MGHRA, CDR2 YSYEKL. The CDR3 sequence is 13 residues long. In nucleotides, the CDR3 is TGCGCCAGCAGCCCCAAGTCTAATGAAAAACTGTTTTTT. This codes for CASSPKSNEKLFF.

The V call is TRBV19, the J call TRBJ1-1, with D hard to call. CDR1 and CDR2 (germline): LNHDA, SQIVND (reference sequence). The ends were cut back, 4 bases at V and 1 base at J, with 13 bases in the middle. The CDR3 contains 15 residues. The CDR3 reads CASSKWPPRNTEAFF. CDR3 coding DNA: TGTGCCAGTAGTAAGTGGCCCCCAAGGAACACTGAAGCTTTCTTT.

The chain couples TRBV7-8 to TRBJ2-7; TRBD2 matches at 11 bases. V lost 2 bases and J lost 4; bases outside the gene matches: 4. The CDR3 length is 15 residues. Germline V gene lookup returns CDR1 SGHVS and CDR2 FQNEAQ. The DNA of the CDR3 is TGTGCCAGCAGCTTACTCAGGACTAGCGGGTACGAGCAGTACTTC. The encoded protein is CASSLLRTSGYEQYF.

The V call is TRBV19, the J call TRBJ2-1, with TRBD2 matching 10 bases. Germline loops: CDR1 LNHDA, CDR2 SQIVND (reference sequence). The CDR3 runs 15 residues. V was clipped by 6 bases and J by 2 bases; unmatched bases: 4. CDR3 region: CASRASGGTYNEQFF. DNA for the CDR3: TGTGCCAGTAGGGCTAGCGGGGGAACCTACAATGAGCAGTTCTTC. Looking up the rest from reference TRBV19 and TRBJ2-1 gives the full variable domain: DGGITQSPKYLFRKEGQNVTLSCEQNLNHDAMYWYRQDPGQGLRLIYYSQIVNDFQKGDIAEGYSVSREKKESFPLTVTSAQKNPTAFYLCASRASGGTYNEQFFGPGTRLTVL.

The chain recombines TRBV6-2 or TRBV6-3 with TRBJ2-1; 11 bases fit TRBD1. With V trimmed by 2 bases and J by 0 bases, 3 bases remained unmatched. The CDR3 totals 17 residues. Germline assignment: CDR1 MNHEY and CDR2 SVGEGT. CDR3 loop: CASSYTGQGASYNEQFF. In DNA form, the CDR3 reads TGTGCCAGCAGTTACACCGGACAGGGGGCCTCCTACAATGAGCAGTTCTTC.

The chain employs TRBV11-2 and TRBJ2-1; either TRBD1 or TRBD2 may supply D (5 bases each). CDR1 is SGHAT, CDR2 FQNNGV, per germline. Between the trimmed V and J ends, which lost 6 bases and 5 bases, there was a span of 20 bases. The CDR3 runs 16 residues. CDR3 residues: CASRSPGTFLNNEQFF. Written as DNA, the CDR3 is TGTGCCAGCAGATCTCCCGGGACCTTCTTAAACAATGAGCAGTTCTTC.

The V and J genes are TRBV3-1 (or the pseudogene TRBV3-2) and TRBJ1-6; D ambiguous. This CDR3 is built from 14 residues. V lost 5 bases and J lost 5, with 10 bases in between. Germline values: CDR1 LGHDT, CDR2 YNNKEL (reference sequence). The CDR3 region has the DNA TGTGCCAGCAGCTTCATACATCATAATTCACCCCTCCACTTT. It codes for CASSFIHHNSPLHF.

The V gene is TRBV4-2, the J gene TRBJ2-7; no clear D. The CDR3 is 13 residues long. Looked up from germline, CDR1 is LGHNA and CDR2 is YNFKEQ. V shed 1 base and J shed 3 bases, with 7 bases lying between them. The CDR3 DNA is TGTGCCAGCAGCCAAGGCAGCCTCTACGAGCAGTACTTC. Protein sequence: CASSQGSLYEQYF.

The chain is built from TRBV28 and TRBJ2-7; weak D call: TRBD1 (5 bases). There are 14 residues in the CDR3. CDR1 and CDR2 (germline): MDHEN, SYDVKM. V dropped 6 bases and J dropped 6 bases, with 18 bases sitting between them. The CDR3 DNA reads TGTGCCAGCAGAATACAGGTAGAGGTCAGCGAGCAGTACTTC. It yields the protein CASRIQVEVSEQYF.

The chain carries TRBV10-1 and TRBJ1-4, with no clear D. This CDR3 has 15 amino acids. V gave up 4 bases and J gave up 4 bases, with 13 bases separating them. CDR1 is WNHNN and CDR2 is SYGVQD in the germline V gene (reference sequence). Written as DNA, the CDR3 is TGCGCCAGCAGTGCTCTTCTGGACGGTAATGAAAAACTGTTTTTT. Residues: CASSALLDGNEKLFF.